This TCR beta chain appears in the sequencing data of a study of radiotherapy plus CTLA-4 blockade in lung cancer. Produced via immunoSEQ multiplex PCR; TCRdb's table is partial and in-frame only. Here the sample spans roughly 110,000 clones, roughly four fifths being singletons. Germline V lookup: CDR1 MNHNS, CDR2 SASEGT. CDR3 length equals 15 residues. Trimming removed 6 bases from V and 3 bases from J; junction bases left unmatched: 9. This chain links TRBV6-1 with TRBJ1-1, with 8 positions matching TRBD1. The sequence was collected from a human donor with non-small cell lung cancer that progressed on radiotherapy plus ipilimumab. Some clones in this sample may be carry-over from other donors' samples. Sample: peripheral blood, taken from a patient treated with radiotherapy plus ipilimumab. The CDR3 protein is CASRPWTGKDTEAFF. CDR3 sequence (DNA): TGTGCCAGCAGACCATGGACAGGGAAGGACACTGAAGCTTTCTTT.